The subject of this entry is one TCR beta chain. What it recognizes is unknown. This sample is drawn from a study of CXCR3-negative and CXCR3-positive naive CD8 T cells. The study's findings and limits: CXCR3-positive naive cells carried more hydrophobic TRB CDR3s than CXCR3-negative naive cells did.

The CDR3 sequence is 15 residues long. CDR1 is LGHNA, CDR2 YSLEER, per germline. UMI labels and 5' RACE were used to prepare the TRB cDNA libraries. TCRdb reprocessed the 5' RACE reads and reports one entry per CDR3 protein, with no DNA. Recorded for this sample: roughly 110,000 distinct CDR3 sequences. Sequenced sample: naive CXCR3+ CD8+ T cells from blood. Subset: CD45RO-CCR7+CD27+CD95- naive CD8+ T cells expressing CXCR3 (TNR3+). This TCR came from a human donor in good health. Some clones in this sample may be carry-over from other donors' samples. This chain connects TRBV4-3 to TRBJ1-1; TCRdb reports TRBD1, a call that lacks DNA to check it against. This chain's CDR3 is CASSRQGKGGTEAFF.